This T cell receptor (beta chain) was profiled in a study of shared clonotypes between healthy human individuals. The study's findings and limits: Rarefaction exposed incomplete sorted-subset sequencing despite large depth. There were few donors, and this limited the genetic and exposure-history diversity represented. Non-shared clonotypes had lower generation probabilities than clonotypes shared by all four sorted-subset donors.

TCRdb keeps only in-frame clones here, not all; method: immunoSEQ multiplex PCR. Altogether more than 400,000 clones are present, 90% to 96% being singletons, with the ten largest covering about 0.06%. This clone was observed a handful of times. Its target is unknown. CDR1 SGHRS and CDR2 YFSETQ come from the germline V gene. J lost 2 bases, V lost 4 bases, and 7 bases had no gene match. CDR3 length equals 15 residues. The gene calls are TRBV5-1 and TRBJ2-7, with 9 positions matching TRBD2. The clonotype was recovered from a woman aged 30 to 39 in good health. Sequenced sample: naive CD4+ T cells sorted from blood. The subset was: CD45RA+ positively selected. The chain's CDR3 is CASSQPAGGTYEQYF. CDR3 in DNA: TGCGCCAGCAGCCAGCCAGCGGGAGGAACCTACGAGCAGTACTTC.